The following is a TCR beta chain sequence with its context. The data were obtained in a study of blood T cell repertoires in COVID-19. The wider study: Specimens from acute and convalescent COVID-19 originated in the United States, Italy and Spain. PBMCs, B-cell-depleted T cells, or T cells provided the cDNA or gDNA that made up the material.

Germline V gives CDR1 KGHDR, CDR2 SFDVKD. V lost 5 bases and J lost 0, with 12 bases in between. The CDR3 runs to 15 residues. Per the study methods: Estimates of nucleated cell counts were drawn from the amplification of reference gene primers. Profiled with immunoSEQ multiplex PCR; TCRdb holds only in-frame clones, not every one. The V and J calls and clone size were taken over from that table, and D and trimming were inferred from the DNA. The sample has approximately 160,000 clones; under 90% are singletons. This TCR derives from a woman at least 80 years old with acute or convalescent COVID-19. The sequencing input was peripheral blood. The chain combines TRBV24-1 with TRBJ1-2; D might be TRBD1 (6 bases). Here the CDR3 DNA reads TGTGCCACCAGTGGAACGGGACACTCTAACTATGGCTACACCTTC. Translation gives CATSGTGHSNYGYTF.